This T cell receptor (beta chain) was captured by sequencing in a study of shared clonotypes between healthy human individuals. Study at large: Used for every donor were three CD4 naive, three CD4 memory, two CD8 naive and one CD8 memory plate.

Study-level points and caveats: All-four-donor shared clonotypes had higher generation probabilities than non-shared clonotypes did. Larger estimated richness was generally seen in naive subsets than in memory subsets.

Naivety among CD8 cells was defined by CD45RO negativity and positive CCR7 selection, thereby excluding terminally differentiated effector memory CD45RA+ cells. Donation came from healthy HIV-negative adults that had no recent acute infections or vaccinations. Assay used: immunoSEQ multiplex PCR; TCRdb lists only in-frame clones, some missing. This table holds some 630,000 clones, approximately 96% found once. Note on this clone: Its antigen remains unknown. Additional DNA sequences in this sample encode the identical CDR3.

The germline gives CDR1 SGHTS, CDR2 YDEGEE. V lost 4 bases and J lost 1; bases outside the gene matches: 5. This CDR3 is 16 amino acids long. The receptor's source is a woman aged 25 to 45 in good health. The rearrangement links TRBV5-8 to TRBJ2-1, with 10 bases fitting TRBD2. Sample: naive CD8+ T cells sorted from blood. The CDR3 loop is CASSPWTSGSYNEQFF. The CDR3 nucleotides are TGTGCCAGCAGCCCCTGGACTAGCGGATCCTACAATGAGCAGTTCTTC.